The 32 T cell receptor beta chains in this list originate from one sample, sequenced in a study of blood T cell repertoires in COVID-19. Clones were sequenced by immunoSEQ multiplex PCR, and TCRdb holds only the in-frame ones, with some missing. The sample includes 85,000 to 100,000 clones, about nine tenths of them seen just once. The sequencing sample was made of peripheral blood. Receptors were obtained from a man aged 55 to 69 with acute or convalescent COVID-19.

This chain connects TRBV2 to TRBJ1-5; D is undetermined. V lost 4 bases and J lost 0, with 13 bases in between. This CDR3 comprises 16 residues. Germline CDR1 is SNHLY and CDR2 is FYNNEI. CDR3 DNA: TGTGCCAGCAGTGTCCTTATCCGGGATAGCAATCAGCCCCAGCATTTT. Translated: CASSVLIRDSNQPQHF.

This clone was recorded once. The chain uses TRBV18 and TRBJ2-3; D is possibly TRBD2 (6 bases). The germline V and J ends were trimmed by 2 bases and 4 bases, with 10 bases remaining between them. The CDR3 runs 14 residues. The germline CDR1 and CDR2 sequences are KGHSH and LQKENI. CDR3 nucleotides: TGTGCCAGCTCACCAGTACTAGCACCAGATACGCAGTATTTT. It encodes CASSPVLAPDTQYF.

The rearrangement joins TRBV6-5 to TRBJ2-7; D call uncertain. Trimming left V 4 bases short and J 2 bases short, with 9 bases between. Germline V gene lookup returns CDR1 MNHEY and CDR2 SVGAGI. The CDR3 runs to 13 residues. CDR3 nucleotide sequence: TGTGCCAGCAGTTTGGGCACAACCTACGAGCAGTACGTC. As protein: CASSLGTTYEQYV.

The rearrangement joins TRBV5-1 to TRBJ1-2; 7 bases are shared with TRBD1. The CDR3 is 14 amino acids. J lost 5 bases, V lost 4 bases, and 8 bases had no gene match. Germline V gene sequence: CDR1 SGHRS, CDR2 YFSETQ. The DNA of the CDR3 is TGCGCCAGCAGCGTAGACAGGGTCCTATATGGCTACACCTTC. This codes for CASSVDRVLYGYTF. Together with reference TRBV5-1 and TRBJ1-2, the CDR3 gives the full variable domain: KAGVTQTPRYLIKTRGQQVTLSCSPISGHRSVSWYQQTPGQGLQFLFEYFSETQRNKGNFPGRFSGRQFSNSRSEMNVSTLELGDSALYLCASSVDRVLYGYTFGSGTRLTVV.

In DNA form, the CDR3 reads TGCGCCAGCTCACTAGCGGGGGGCGGATCCTACAATGAGCAGTTCTTC. It yields the protein CASSLAGGGSYNEQFF. J is TRBJ2-1 and V is TRBV5-1, with TRBD2 matching over 12 bases. Trimming cost V 7 bases and J 1 base; bases outside gene matches: 6. The CDR3 is 16 amino acids. CDR1 and CDR2 from the germline V gene are SGHRS and YFSETQ.

The genes are TRBV18 and TRBJ2-1; TRBD1 matches 9 bases. V shed 7 bases and J 7 bases; nucleotides not matched to a gene: 8. From germline, CDR1 is KGHSH and CDR2 LQKENI. This CDR3 has 14 amino acids. CDR3 nucleotide sequence: TGTGCCAGCTACCGGGACAGGGTCGGTAATGAGCAGTTCTTC. Protein product: CASYRDRVGNEQFF.

The chain joins TRBV19 to TRBJ1-1; 8 nucleotides match TRBD1. J gave up 1 base and V 3 bases, and 4 bases lay outside the gene matches. From germline, CDR1 is LNHDA and CDR2 SQIVND (reference sequence). The CDR3 spans 15 residues. In nucleotides, the CDR3 is TGTGCCAGTAGTATCGGAGGGACAGGGAACACTGAAGCTTTCTTT. Translating gives CASSIGGTGNTEAFF.

The chain joins TRBV12-3 or TRBV12-4 to TRBJ1-6; D ambiguous. With 10 bases removed from V and 8 bases from J, the gap between germline ends came to 15 bases. The CDR3 spans 13 residues. In DNA form, the CDR3 reads TGTGCCATCTCAAAAGGGAGTCATTCACCCCTCCACTTT. It yields the protein CAISKGSHSPLHF.

The genes are TRBV14 and TRBJ1-1; unclear D gene. Germline lookup yields CDR1 SGHDN and CDR2 FVKESK. The CDR3 extends over 16 amino acids. V was cut by 1 base and J by 4 bases, with 16 bases left in between. The chain's CDR3 is CASSQGGRGPVTEAFF. CDR3 DNA: TGTGCCAGCAGCCAAGGAGGGCGAGGCCCGGTCACTGAAGCTTTCTTT.

The chain combines TRBV2 with TRBJ1-5; D might be TRBD1 (6 bases). This CDR3 region has 14 residues. Germline V gene sequence: CDR1 SNHLY, CDR2 FYNNEI. The V end lost 6 bases, the J end lost 3 bases, and 12 bases lay between the germline ends. CDR3 in amino acids: CASSPQGPNQPQHF. The CDR3, as DNA: TGTGCCAGCAGCCCACAGGGTCCCAATCAGCCCCAGCATTTT.

This clone has just a few counts. J is TRBJ1-5 and V is TRBV4-1, with TRBD1 matching over 8 bases. Germline V lookup: CDR1 MGHRA, CDR2 YSYEKL. J was trimmed by 5 bases and V by 4 bases; bases with no gene match: 1. CDR3 length: 13 residues. CDR3 protein: CASSLDRDQPQHF. The CDR3 nucleotides are TGCGCCAGCAGCCTGGACAGGGATCAGCCCCAGCATTTT.

This chain joins TRBV5-1 and TRBJ1-2, with 7 bases that match TRBD1. Germline trimming cut 1 base from V and 8 bases from J; bases unmatched to any gene: 11. CDR3 length: 15 amino acids. Germline V CDR1 and CDR2: SGHRS, YFSETQ. The CDR3 region has the DNA TGCGCCAGCAGCTTGAAAGAACGGCAGGGGGAAGGCTACACCTTC. Residues: CASSLKERQGEGYTF. The variable domain in full, with the rest retrieved from reference TRBV5-1 and TRBJ1-2, is KAGVTQTPRYLIKTRGQQVTLSCSPISGHRSVSWYQQTPGQGLQFLFEYFSETQRNKGNFPGRFSGRQFSNSRSEMNVSTLELGDSALYLCASSLKERQGEGYTFGSGTRLTVV.

This rearrangement joins TRBV14 to TRBJ1-1; 8 bases line up with TRBD1. Germline lookup yields CDR1 SGHDN and CDR2 FVKESK. This CDR3 contains 14 residues. Trimming cost V 3 bases and J 9 bases; bases outside gene matches: 9. The CDR3 loop reads CASSHRTGKDQAFF. As DNA, the CDR3 is TGTGCCAGCAGCCACCGGACAGGGAAGGACCAAGCTTTCTTT.

This chain joins TRBV2 and TRBJ1-5; tentatively, D is TRBD1 (5 bases). This CDR3 region has 13 residues. V dropped 4 bases and J dropped 5 bases, with 9 bases sitting between them. Germline CDR1 SNHLY, CDR2 FYNNEI. As DNA, the CDR3 is TGTGCCAGCAGTGGACAGATCGATCAGCCCCAGCATTTT. Amino acids: CASSGQIDQPQHF.

The rearrangement joins TRBV25-1 to TRBJ2-3, with 10 bases that match TRBD1. V gave up 2 bases and J gave up 5 bases; unmatched junction bases: 10. The CDR3 runs 17 residues. Germline V CDR1 and CDR2: MGHDK, SYGVNS. CDR3 residues: CASSEMPGRDRGDTQYF. Written as DNA, the CDR3 is TGTGCCAGCAGTGAAATGCCAGGTCGGGACAGGGGAGATACGCAGTATTTT.

The V and J genes are TRBV6-6 and TRBJ1-1; TRBD1 agrees at 7 bases. Trimming at V came to 4 bases and at J to 6 bases, leaving 14 bases not matched to a gene. This CDR3 contains 16 residues. Germline lookup yields CDR1 MNHNY and CDR2 SVGAGI (reference sequence). CDR3 in DNA: TGTGCCAGCAGTTCTCTCCTACGACAGGGCCTGGCTGAAGCTTTCTTT. This sequence encodes CASSSLLRQGLAEAFF.

This rearrangement joins TRBV5-1 to TRBJ1-3; 8 bases are shared with TRBD1. The CDR3 is 13 residues long. J was trimmed by 4 bases and V by 3 bases; bases with no gene match: 0. CDR1 and CDR2 (germline): SGHRS, YFSETQ. The DNA of the CDR3 is TGCGCCAGCAGCTGGGACAGGGGAAACACCATATATTTT. It is translated as CASSWDRGNTIYF. The full variable domain, rest sourced from reference TRBV5-1 and TRBJ1-3, is KAGVTQTPRYLIKTRGQQVTLSCSPISGHRSVSWYQQTPGQGLQFLFEYFSETQRNKGNFPGRFSGRQFSNSRSEMNVSTLELGDSALYLCASSWDRGNTIYFGEGSWLTVV.

Concerning this clone: This sample also contains other DNA sequences that code for the same CDR3. The chain carries TRBV7-2 and TRBJ1-2; 8 bases line up with TRBD1. Germline assignment: CDR1 SGHTA and CDR2 FQGNSA. There are 14 residues in the CDR3. Unmatched junction bases numbered 2, after V lost 5 bases and J lost 0 bases. CDR3 coding DNA: TGTGCCAGCAGCCGGGGACAGGCTAACTATGGCTACACCTTC. As protein: CASSRGQANYGYTF.

The chain is built from TRBV19 and TRBJ1-2; D call uncertain. The CDR3 runs to 12 residues. Trimming left V 5 bases short and J 8 bases short, with 12 bases between. Germline V CDR1 and CDR2: LNHDA, SQIVND (reference sequence). The CDR3 sequence is CASSLLQAGYTF. CDR3 DNA: TGTGCCAGTAGTTTGCTTCAGGCGGGCTACACCTTC.

V and J are TRBV6-5 and TRBJ1-6, with D possibly matching TRBD1 (5 bases). Trimming pared 8 bases from V and 6 bases from J, leaving 14 bases between. Germline assignment: CDR1 MNHEY and CDR2 SVGAGI. This CDR3 is 14 amino acids long. DNA of the CDR3: TGTGCCAGCCACCTTGGGGGGTTTAATTCACCCCTCCACTTT. This codes for CASHLGGFNSPLHF.

The chain carries TRBV14 and TRBJ1-3; D not resolved. Between the trimmed V and J ends, which lost 2 bases and 4 bases, there was a span of 9 bases. The CDR3 extends over 14 amino acids. The germline V gene encodes CDR1 SGHDN and CDR2 FVKESK. Here the CDR3 reads CASSQSRSGNTIYF. The CDR3 coding sequence is TGTGCCAGCAGCCAATCGAGGTCCGGAAACACCATATATTTT. The whole variable domain, remainder taken from reference TRBV14 and TRBJ1-3, is EAGVTQFPSHSVIEKGQTVTLRCDPISGHDNLYWYRRVMGKEIKFLLHFVKESKQDESGMPNNRFLAERTGGTYSTLKVQPAELEDSGVYFCASSQSRSGNTIYFGEGSWLTVV.

The chain combines TRBV7-2 with TRBJ2-2; 10 bases match TRBD2. CDR1 and CDR2 from the germline V gene are SGHTA and FQGNSA. CDR3 length: 16 amino acids. V was clipped by 1 base and J by 1 base; unmatched bases: 0. CDR3 sequence: CASSLGLAGNTGELFF. CDR3 nucleotide sequence: TGTGCCAGCAGCTTAGGACTAGCGGGGAACACCGGGGAGCTGTTTTTT.

The J gene is TRBJ1-5, the V gene TRBV7-2; tentatively, D is TRBD1 (5 bases). This CDR3 is 15 amino acids long. V lost 3 bases to trimming and J lost 4 bases, with 13 bases between them. Germline CDR1 SGHTA, CDR2 FQGNSA. The CDR3 sequence is CASSFGQGRNQPQHF. The DNA of the CDR3 is TGTGCCAGCAGCTTCGGGCAGGGAAGAAATCAGCCCCAGCATTTT.

V and J are TRBV9 and TRBJ1-1; D is undetermined. Germline values: CDR1 SGDLS, CDR2 YYNGEE. The CDR3 loop spans 14 amino acids. V lost 0 bases and J 3 bases, leaving 9 bases between the germline ends. The DNA of the CDR3 is TGTGCCAGCAGCGTAGATTCAGCGCACACTGAAGCTTTCTTT. As protein: CASSVDSAHTEAFF.

The rearrangement uses TRBV7-8 and TRBJ1-1; D not certain. The V end lost 0 bases, the J end lost 3 bases, and 8 bases lay between the germline ends. The CDR3 sequence is 14 residues long. Per germline, CDR1 SGHVS and CDR2 FQNEAQ. This chain's CDR3 is CASSLAGKYTEAFF. CDR3 DNA: TGTGCCAGCAGCTTAGCCGGGAAGTACACTGAAGCTTTCTTT.

A few counts support this clone. This sequence joins TRBV4-2 and TRBJ2-6, with D uncertain. Germline V gives CDR1 LGHNA, CDR2 YNFKEQ. This CDR3 has 17 residues. Between the trimmed V and J ends, which lost 0 bases and 0 bases, there was a span of 9 bases. The CDR3 here is CASSQESGRSGANVLTF. The CDR3 region has the DNA TGTGCCAGCAGCCAAGAATCAGGTCGCTCTGGGGCCAACGTCCTGACTTTC.

This clone was seen only once. The chain employs TRBV5-1 and TRBJ2-1; a weak D match, TRBD2 (5 bases). V lost 6 bases and J lost 9, with 10 bases in between. CDR1 is SGHRS, CDR2 YFSETQ, per germline. There are 11 residues in the CDR3. Here the CDR3 DNA reads TGCGCCAGCAAAGTTGAGGGTGAGCAGTTCTTC. Encoded protein: CASKVEGEQFF.

The chain recombines TRBV2 with TRBJ1-2, with TRBD1 as a possible D gene (6 bases). The CDR3 consists of 15 residues. In germline, CDR1 is SNHLY, CDR2 FYNNEI. V was cut by 6 bases and J by 0 bases, with 14 bases left in between. The chain's CDR3 is CASRAQGNSNYGYTF. CDR3 nucleotide sequence: TGTGCCAGCAGGGCTCAGGGGAACTCTAACTATGGCTACACCTTC.

The chain has TRBV2 and TRBJ1-6; 8 nucleotides align to TRBD1. Germline CDR1 and CDR2: SNHLY and FYNNEI. V shed 10 bases, J shed 7 bases, and the junction held 15 bases outside the gene matches. This CDR3 is 16 amino acids long. The CDR3 region has the DNA TGTGCCATCGCCTCGATCGACAGGGGATTAAATTCACCCCTCCACTTT. Protein product: CAIASIDRGLNSPLHF.

This sequence joins TRBV3-1 (or the pseudogene TRBV3-2) and TRBJ1-1; D unresolved. Germline CDR1 and CDR2: LGHDT and YNNKEL (reference sequence). The CDR3 spans 14 residues. Trimming took off 1 base at V and 2 bases at J, with 8 bases between the two ends. The CDR3 is CASSQGPPNTEAFF. CDR3 DNA sequence: TGTGCCAGCAGCCAAGGGCCGCCTAACACTGAAGCTTTCTTT.

The V gene is TRBV19, the J gene TRBJ1-5; no reliable D call. V was trimmed by 4 bases and J by 3 bases, leaving 13 bases between them. Germline loops: CDR1 LNHDA, CDR2 SQIVND (reference sequence). This CDR3 spans 15 amino acids. CDR3 in DNA: TGTGCCAGTAGTACCTCCTGGAGACCCAATCAGCCCCAGCATTTT. It is translated as CASSTSWRPNQPQHF.

The rearrangement joins TRBV12-5 to TRBJ1-2; no clear D. Germline V CDR1 and CDR2: LGHNT, FRNRAP. V lost 0 bases and J lost 6, with 14 bases in between. The CDR3 is made up of 15 amino acids. The chain's CDR3 is CASGLVRQSRDGYTF. CDR3 nucleotide sequence: TGTGCTAGTGGTTTGGTACGGCAGAGTCGGGATGGCTACACCTTC.